The clone carrying this T cell receptor (beta chain) was recorded once. Germline CDR1 LNHDA, CDR2 SQIVND (reference sequence). Trimming removed 2 bases from V and 1 base from J; junction bases left unmatched: 6. This CDR3 comprises 16 residues. The data stem from a study of blood T cell repertoires in COVID-19. Per the study methods: How many nucleated cells were present was estimated from reference gene primer amplification. Clones were read by immunoSEQ multiplex PCR, and TCRdb kept only the in-frame ones, dropping some. That table gives V, J and clone size, and the DNA gave D and trimming. The sample carries about 60,000 clones, about 78% recorded once.

The sequencing input was peripheral blood. The J gene is TRBJ2-3, the V gene TRBV19; 7 bases agree with TRBD1. This sequence was found in a man aged 50-59 years with active or convalescent COVID-19. CDR3 sequence: CASSIREGAGTDTQYF. The CDR3 DNA sequence: TGTGCCAGTAGTATAAGAGAGGGGGCAGGCACAGATACGCAGTATTTT.